The clone carrying this TCR beta chain was counted ten times or more. The data stem from a study of low-dose radiotherapy and immunotherapy resistance in tumors. V lost 3 bases and J lost 3, with 11 bases in between. The germline CDR1 and CDR2 sequences are DFQATT and SNEGSKA (reference sequence). The CDR3 sequence is 13 residues long. TRAV- and TRBV-specific primers were used for first-strand cDNA, which covered alpha and beta chains. A constant-region primer paired with the V-primer adapter amplified TCRs over about 19 PCR cycles. TCRdb called the reads again in MiXCR, with one record for every CDR3 protein. The data contain tens of thousands of distinct CDR3 sequences, almost 25% of them singletons. Specified time point: before trial treatment. Ipilimumab, nivolumab, aspirin, low-dose cyclophosphamide and low-dose radiotherapy were administered to donors.

The gene calls are TRBV20-1 and TRBJ2-5; D not certain. The sequenced sample was PBMCs, obtained before treatment. The source of this sequence is a male donor with prostate cancer. CDR3 sequence reads: CSARATHEETQYF. The CDR3 coding sequence is TGCAGTGCTAGGGCGACTCACGAAGAGACCCAGTACTTC.